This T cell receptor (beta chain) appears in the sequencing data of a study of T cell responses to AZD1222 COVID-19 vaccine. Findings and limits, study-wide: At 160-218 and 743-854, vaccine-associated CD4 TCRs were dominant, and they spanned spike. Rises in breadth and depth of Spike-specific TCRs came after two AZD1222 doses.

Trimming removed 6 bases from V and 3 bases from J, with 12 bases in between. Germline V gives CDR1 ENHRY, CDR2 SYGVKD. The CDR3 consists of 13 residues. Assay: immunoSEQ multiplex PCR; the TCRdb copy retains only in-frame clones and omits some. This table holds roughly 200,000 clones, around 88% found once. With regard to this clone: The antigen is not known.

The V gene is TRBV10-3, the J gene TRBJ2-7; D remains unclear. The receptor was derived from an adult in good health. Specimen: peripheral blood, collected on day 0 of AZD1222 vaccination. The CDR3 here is CAIRVDGFYEQYF. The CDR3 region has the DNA TGTGCCATCAGGGTGGACGGGTTCTACGAGCAGTACTTC.